This TCR beta chain was identified during a study of T-cell memory formation after mild COVID-19. Losses at the gene ends were 3 bases for V and 10 bases for J; bases not matched to a gene: 16. The CDR3 has 16 residues. Germline V lookup: CDR1 DFQATT, CDR2 SNEGSKA (reference sequence). TCR alpha and TCR beta cDNA libraries carrying sample barcodes and UMIs were produced by 5'RACE using constant-segment primers. TCRdb analysed the 5' RACE reads with MiXCR anew, one entry per CDR3 protein. The repertoire holds over 400,000 distinct CDR3 sequences, with more than 20% as singletons. Sequencing was carried out using PBMCs or a T cell subset sorted from them (not recorded which). This clonotype was obtained from an adult woman who had mild COVID-19 (a few samples of this study predate the infection). Cell type and time point are not known. The chain carries TRBV20-1 and TRBJ2-3; 10 nucleotides agree with TRBD2. In nucleotides, the CDR3 is TGCAGTGCTAGTGTGGCGGCTAGCGGGAGTAAGGCCGCGCAGTATTTT. Translation: CSASVAASGSKAAQYF.